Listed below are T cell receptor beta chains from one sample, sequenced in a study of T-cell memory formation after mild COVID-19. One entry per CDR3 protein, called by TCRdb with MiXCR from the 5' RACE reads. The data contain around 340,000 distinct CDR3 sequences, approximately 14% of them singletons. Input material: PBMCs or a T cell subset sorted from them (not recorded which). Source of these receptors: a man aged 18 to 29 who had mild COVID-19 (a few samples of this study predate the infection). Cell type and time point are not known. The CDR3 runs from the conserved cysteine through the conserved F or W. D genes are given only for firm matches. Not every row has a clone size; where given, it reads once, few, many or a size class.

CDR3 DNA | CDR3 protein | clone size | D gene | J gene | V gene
TGTGCTAGTGCCCGTTCAGGGGGGAAGGAGACCCAGTACTTC | CASARSGGKETQYF | few | NA | TRBJ2-5 | TRBV12-5
TGTGCCAGCAGCCTTGTGGCTTCTGAGACCCAGTACTTC | CASSLVASETQYF | NA | NA | TRBJ2-5 | TRBV5-6
TGTGCTAGTGGTTTGGCCAGGGGACTAGCGGGACAAGAGACCCAGTACTTC | CASGLARGLAGQETQYF | NA | TRBD2 | TRBJ2-5 | TRBV12-5
TGTGCCAGCAGCCAGGAATGGACAGGGGCGGCCTACGAGCAGTACTTC | CASSQEWTGAAYEQYF | NA | TRBD1 | TRBJ2-7 | TRBV3-1
TGCGCCAGCAGCCCCGCCGGGACAGCCGGCTACACCTTC | CASSPAGTAGYTF | few | TRBD1 | TRBJ1-2 | TRBV4-1
TGCGCCAGCAGCCTGGCAGGGGGCAAGCAAGAGACCCAGTACTTC | CASSLAGGKQETQYF | NA | TRBD1 | TRBJ2-5 | TRBV4-1
TGTGCCAGCAGCCAGACAGGGGGGGCCTACGAGCAGTACTTC | CASSQTGGAYEQYF | NA | TRBD1 | TRBJ2-7 | TRBV12-3/TRBV12-4
TGTGCCAGCAGCTTCGGGGGGACTAGCACAGATACGCAGTATTTT | CASSFGGTSTDTQYF | many | TRBD2 | TRBJ2-3 | TRBV7-2
TGTGCCAGCAGTTACAACCAGGGAAACCAAGAGACCCAGTACTTC | CASSYNQGNQETQYF | NA | NA | TRBJ2-5 | TRBV6-5
TGTGCCACCAGCAGAGTAGACGAACAGCCCCAGCATTTT | CATSRVDEQPQHF | NA | NA | TRBJ1-5 | TRBV15
TGTGCCAGCAGCCAAGATAAGGGGGGCACTGAAGCTTTCTTT | CASSQDKGGTEAFF | few | NA | TRBJ1-1 | TRBV4-2
TGTGCCAGCAGCTTAACAGGGGGCCTGGAGACCCAGTACTTC | CASSLTGGLETQYF | few | TRBD1 | TRBJ2-5 | TRBV7-6
TGTGCCAGCAGCCCTTACAGGGGAGGCGGGGAGCTGTTTTTT | CASSPYRGGGELFF | few | NA | TRBJ2-2 | TRBV5-6
TGTGCCAGCAGTTTCCAGAGCTCCTATAATTCACCCCTCCACTTT | CASSFQSSYNSPLHF | few | NA | TRBJ1-6 | TRBV28
TGTGCCTGGAGTGTAAGGGGGACAGGGATCGGGGAGCTGTTTTTT | CAWSVRGTGIGELFF | few | TRBD1 | TRBJ2-2 | TRBV30
TGCAGCGCGCCCACGGGTGGCACTGAAGCTTTCTTT | CSAPTGGTEAFF | many | NA | TRBJ1-1 | TRBV29-1